This is a list of T cell receptor beta chains from one sample in a study of cytomegalovirus exposure and HLA in healthy donors. The data were produced by immunoSEQ multiplex PCR, yet TCRdb's version contains in-frame clones alone and is incomplete. The sample yields 100,000 or so clones, roughly 76% seen once. Input material: PBMCs. These receptors originate from a middle-aged man in good health and CMV-seronegative. Both conserved end residues are part of each CDR3. Fields, in order: V gene, CDR3 protein.

TRBV27 | CASSPSGGSFTGELFF
TRBV28 | CASSPGLAETYEQYF
TRBV5-4 | CASSFASKDEKLFF
TRBV27 | CASSEAARRNEKLFF
TRBV7-8 | CASSAPVGLNTEAFF
TRBV28 | CASSFGLSNQPQHF
TRBV7-2 | CASSSQGADEQYF
TRBV6-5 | CASSYNGGDQPQHF
TRBV7-8 | CASSPRGLINEKLFF
TRBV7-3 | CASSLIHASRETQYF